Below, one T cell receptor beta chain is given with its context. Its antigen is currently unknown. The data were obtained in a study of cytomegalovirus exposure and HLA in healthy donors. Study-level findings and limits: Analyzed later, association rates of TCRs varied across HLA loci, with DRB1 most and HLA-C fewest. HLA alleles showed associations with 15,000 to 20,000 TCR beta sequences in a later analysis, at a 0.05 false discovery rate. With further analysis later on, most CMV-associated TCR beta chains appeared HLA-restricted.

Healthy donors of bone marrow made up the group. The CDR3 totals 17 residues. The germline CDR1 and CDR2 sequences are MDHEN and SYDVKM. Trimming removed 2 bases from V and 6 bases from J, with 21 bases in between. A multiplex PCR was run with 60 Vbeta primers and 13 Jbeta primers. Data came from immunoSEQ multiplex PCR; TCRdb stores just in-frame clones and leaves some out. The table has some 150,000 clones, 82% seen once. Sequencing was carried out using PBMCs. This sequence was found in a woman between 45 and 60 years old in good health and CMV-seropositive. The chain uses TRBV28 and TRBJ2-3; a weak D match, TRBD2 (5 bases). The CDR3 protein is CASSLEAEGLAGDTQYF. The CDR3 DNA reads TGTGCCAGCAGTTTAGAGGCCGAGGGTCTAGCAGGTGATACGCAGTATTTT.